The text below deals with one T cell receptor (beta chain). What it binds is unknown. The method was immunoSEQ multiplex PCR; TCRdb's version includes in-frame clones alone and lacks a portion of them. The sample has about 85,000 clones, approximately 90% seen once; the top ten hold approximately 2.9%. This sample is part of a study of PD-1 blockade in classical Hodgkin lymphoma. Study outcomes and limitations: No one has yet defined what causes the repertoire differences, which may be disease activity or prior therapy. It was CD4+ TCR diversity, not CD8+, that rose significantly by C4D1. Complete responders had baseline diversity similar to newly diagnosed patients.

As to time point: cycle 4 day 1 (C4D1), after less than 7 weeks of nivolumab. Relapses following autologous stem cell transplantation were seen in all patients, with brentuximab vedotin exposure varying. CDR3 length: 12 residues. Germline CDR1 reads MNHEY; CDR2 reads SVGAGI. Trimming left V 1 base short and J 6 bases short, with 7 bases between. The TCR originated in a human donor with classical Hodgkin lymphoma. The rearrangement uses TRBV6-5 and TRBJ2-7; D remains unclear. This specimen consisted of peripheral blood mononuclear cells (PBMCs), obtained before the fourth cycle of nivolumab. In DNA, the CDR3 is TGTGCCAGCAGTTACTTAAAAACCGAGCAGTACTTC. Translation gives CASSYLKTEQYF.